This is a list of T cell receptor beta chains from one sample in a study of blood T cell repertoires in COVID-19. Here immunoSEQ multiplex PCR was the method, and the copy in TCRdb shows in-frame clones only, minus some. The table lists some 150,000 clones, approximately 87% of them singletons, with about 4.6% in the top ten. The specimen sequenced was PBMCs or T cells enriched from blood (not recorded which). The receptors were sampled from a woman aged 45-65 years who had recovered from COVID-19. Each CDR3 is given with its conserved first and last residue. The D gene is left open where the match is weak. The listing skips clone size in some rows; elsewhere it reads once, few, many or a size class.

v_gene	abundance	j_gene	d_gene	CDR3nt	CDR3aa
TRBV10-2	NA	TRBJ1-1	NA	TGCGCCAGCAGTGAGCTGGGGGCGGCTGAAGCTTTCTTT	CASSELGAAEAFF
TRBV4-3	once	TRBJ2-1	NA	TGCGCCAGCAGCCAAGGGGGCGGAGTTAAGAATGAGCAGTTCTTC	CASSQGGGVKNEQFF
TRBV14	few	TRBJ1-1	NA	TGTGCCAGCAGCCAAGCAAGGGGAGGGTCCACTGAAGCTTTCTTT	CASSQARGGSTEAFF
TRBV7-9	NA	TRBJ1-5	TRBD1	TGTGCCAGCAGCATTGGGACAGGGAGTTTGGTAGGCAATCAGCCCCAGCATTTT	CASSIGTGSLVGNQPQHF
TRBV6-5	NA	TRBJ1-6	NA	TGTGCCAGCAAGGTGGAGTTTAATTCACCCCTCCACTTT	CASKVEFNSPLHF
TRBV6-6	NA	TRBJ1-2	TRBD1	TGTGCCAGCAGGCGGACAGGGGGGACTCTAGGGAGTGGCTACACCTTC	CASRRTGGTLGSGYTF
TRBV4-2	NA	TRBJ2-5	NA	TGTGCCAGCAGCCAAGTGGGGGGAGAGACCCAGTACTTC	CASSQVGGETQYF
TRBV7-8	NA	TRBJ1-3	NA	TGTGCCAGCAGCTTAGCGGGAGGAGGGACTGCGGGAAACACCATATATTTT	CASSLAGGGTAGNTIYF
TRBV5-1	NA	TRBJ1-1	NA	TGCGCCAGCAGCTTAAATCAGATGGCTGAAGCTTTCTTT	CASSLNQMAEAFF
TRBV7-2	once	TRBJ2-3	NA	TGTGCCAGCAGCTTAGGAAGATCAGCAGATACGCAGTATTTT	CASSLGRSADTQYF
TRBV24-1	once	TRBJ1-5	TRBD1	TGTGCCACCAGTGAAACCGACAGGGGCAATCAGCCCCAGCATTTT	CATSETDRGNQPQHF
TRBV9	NA	TRBJ2-1	TRBD2	TGTGCCAGCAGCGTAGGCCCACTAGCGGGAGGTGGCAATGAGCAGTTCTTC	CASSVGPLAGGGNEQFF
TRBV11-3	many	TRBJ2-2	NA	TGTGCCAGCACCCCCGGGGGTAGGCCGAACACCGGGGAGCTGTTTTTT	CASTPGGRPNTGELFF
TRBV30	NA	TRBJ2-1	NA	TGTGCCTGGACTAGAAACAATGAGCAGTTCTTC	CAWTRNNEQFF
TRBV7-8	NA	TRBJ1-1	TRBD1	TGTGCCAGCACCACACAGGGGGGATTGAACACTGAAGCTTTCTTT	CASTTQGGLNTEAFF
TRBV7-3	NA	TRBJ2-1	TRBD2	TGTGCCAGCAGCTCAGGCGGGGGGGCATATGAGCAGTTCTTC	CASSSGGGAYEQFF
TRBV7-2	NA	TRBJ2-5	TRBD2	TGTGCCAGCAGCCCAACTAGCGGGACAGAGACCCAGTACTTC	CASSPTSGTETQYF
TRBV28	NA	TRBJ2-3	NA	TGTGCCAGCAGTAGGACTCCTACCTCAGATACGCAGTATTTT	CASSRTPTSDTQYF
TRBV5-1	NA	TRBJ1-6	TRBD1	TGCGCCAGCAGCTTAACCAAGGGGGCGCAGGGTTCACCCCTCCACTTT	CASSLTKGAQGSPLHF
TRBV19	once	TRBJ1-3	TRBD1	TGTGCCAGTAGTCTAGGGACAGGAGTACGCCTACTCTCTGGAAACACCATATATTTT	CASSLGTGVRLLSGNTIYF
TRBV5-4	NA	TRBJ1-6	NA	TGTGCCACCACGAGGTCTTCCAGGGTTGGCTCACCCCTCCACTTT	CATTRSSRVGSPLHF
TRBV28	NA	TRBJ1-6	TRBD1	TGTGCCAGCAGCCCTTGGACAGGAAGCGCAAATTCACCCCTCCACTTT	CASSPWTGSANSPLHF
TRBV2	NA	TRBJ1-2	NA	TGTGCCAACCCGACAGAGGCCAACTATGGCTACACCTTC	CANPTEANYGYTF
TRBV5-1	NA	TRBJ1-2	NA	TGCGCCAGCAGCGCAGGGGATTTTGGCTACACCTTC	CASSAGDFGYTF
TRBV13	NA	TRBJ2-3	NA	TGTGCCAGCAGCCCGGGGGGCGGGGTGAGCACAGATACGCAGTATTTT	CASSPGGGVSTDTQYF
TRBV19	NA	TRBJ2-3	NA	TGTGCCAGTAGTATATCCTCTCATGGAAAGGGGAACACAGATACGCAGTATTTT	CASSISSHGKGNTDTQYF
TRBV30	NA	TRBJ2-2	TRBD2	TGTGCCTGGAGTGTACAATCAAGCGGGGCCGGGGAGCTGTTTTTT	CAWSVQSSGAGELFF
TRBV5-1	NA	TRBJ1-5	NA	TGCGCCAGCAGCGAACAGTCAGGCGGGGGTCAGCCCCAGCATTTT	CASSEQSGGGQPQHF
TRBV18	NA	TRBJ1-5	NA	TGTGCCAGCTCACCAGCCGGGAATCAGCCCCAGCATTTT	CASSPAGNQPQHF
TRBV9	NA	TRBJ2-1	TRBD2	TGTGCCAGCAGCGTAGGGGCTAGCGGGGGGGCTTACAATGAGCAGTTCTTC	CASSVGASGGAYNEQFF
TRBV7-9	NA	TRBJ1-2	NA	TGTGCCAGCAGCCCACAGGGTATCGCTAACTATGGCTACACCTTC	CASSPQGIANYGYTF
TRBV6-1	NA	TRBJ2-1	TRBD2	TGTGCCAGCAGTGAACGGGGGGTACATGAGCAGTTCTTC	CASSERGVHEQFF
TRBV7-3	NA	TRBJ2-5	NA	TGTGCCAGCAGTCCCAGCGGAGGCCAAGAGACCCAGTACTTC	CASSPSGGQETQYF
TRBV21-1	NA	TRBJ2-5	NA	TGTGCCAGCAGCAAAGGCGGGGGGGTGCCATTAGGGGAGACCCAGTACTTC	CASSKGGGVPLGETQYF
TRBV19	NA	TRBJ1-3	NA	TGTGCCAGTTCAGTGTCGGGCTCTGGAAACACCATATATTTT	CASSVSGSGNTIYF
TRBV5-4	NA	TRBJ1-1	TRBD1	TGTGCCAGCAGCTTGCGGACAGGGGCCACTGAAGCTTTCTTT	CASSLRTGATEAFF
TRBV18	NA	TRBJ1-3	NA	TGTGCCAGCTCACCGCAAGGACAGCCTTCTGGAAACACCATATATTTT	CASSPQGQPSGNTIYF
TRBV29-1	NA	TRBJ1-1	NA	TGCAGCGTTGAATGGGGAGGCACTGAAGCTTTCTTT	CSVEWGGTEAFF
TRBV18	NA	TRBJ2-5	NA	TGTGCCAGCTCTCAAAGCGCGGGGGCTGGAGAGACCCAGTACTTC	CASSQSAGAGETQYF
TRBV7-6	NA	TRBJ2-2	NA	TGTGCCAGCAGCTTAGGTGACTCAGGGCGATCCGGGGAGCTGTTTTTT	CASSLGDSGRSGELFF
TRBV7-2	NA	TRBJ2-5	TRBD2	TGTGCCACCGTTGGGCTAGCGGGAGGGGAGACCCAGTACTTC	CATVGLAGGETQYF
TRBV30	NA	TRBJ1-2	TRBD1	TGTGCCTGGAGTTACGGGACAGGGGGCAATGGCTACACCTTC	CAWSYGTGGNGYTF
TRBV7-2	NA	TRBJ1-4	TRBD1	TGTGCCAGCAGCTCGGGGACAGGGCGGAAACTGTTTTTT	CASSSGTGRKLFF
TRBV5-6	NA	TRBJ1-2	TRBD1	TGTGCCAGCATCCTTAGGGGGACAGGGCGGGTTAACTATGGCTACACCTTC	CASILRGTGRVNYGYTF
TRBV13	NA	TRBJ2-3	NA	TGTGCCAGCAGCTTGAGCCGGGATACGCAGTATTTT	CASSLSRDTQYF